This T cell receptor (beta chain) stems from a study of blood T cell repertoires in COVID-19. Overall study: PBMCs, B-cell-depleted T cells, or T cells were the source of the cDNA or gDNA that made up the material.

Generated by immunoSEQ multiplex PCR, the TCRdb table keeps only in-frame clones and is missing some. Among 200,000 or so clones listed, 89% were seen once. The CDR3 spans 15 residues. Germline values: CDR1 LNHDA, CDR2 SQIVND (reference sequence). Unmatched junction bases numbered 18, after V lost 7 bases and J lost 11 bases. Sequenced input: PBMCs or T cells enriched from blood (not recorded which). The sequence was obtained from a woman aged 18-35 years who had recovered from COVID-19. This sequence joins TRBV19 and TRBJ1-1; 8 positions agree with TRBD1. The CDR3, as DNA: TGTGCCAGTACCTCCGACCCAGGGGGCCCCTTCAGGGCTTTCTTT. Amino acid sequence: CASTSDPGGPFRAFF. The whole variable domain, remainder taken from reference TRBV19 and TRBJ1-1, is DGGITQSPKYLFRKEGQNVTLSCEQNLNHDAMYWYRQDPGQGLRLIYYSQIVNDFQKGDIAEGYSVSREKKESFPLTVTSAQKNPTAFYLCASTSDPGGPFRAFFGQGTRLTVV.